The clone carrying this T cell receptor beta chain was seen a few times. From germline, CDR1 is MNHEY and CDR2 SMNVEV (reference sequence). Trimming pared 5 bases from V and 10 bases from J, leaving 18 bases between. CDR3 length: 13 amino acids. The source of the sample is a study of blood T cell repertoires in COVID-19. The wider study: COVID-19 samples, acute and convalescent, were from the United States, Italy and Spain.

Produced via immunoSEQ multiplex PCR; TCRdb's table is partial and in-frame only. Of about 98,000 clones in the sample, more than 70% were seen once. Sequencing used peripheral blood. This receptor was identified in a man between 65 and 79 years old with acute or convalescent COVID-19. The chain recombines TRBV27 with TRBJ2-7; D ambiguous. The CDR3 DNA follows: TGTGCCAGCAGTCCTTACCCCCCCCTAGAACAGTACTTC. It translates to CASSPYPPLEQYF.